This T cell receptor beta chain emerged from a study of OX40 agonist ivuxolimab in advanced cancers. Profiled with immunoSEQ multiplex PCR; TCRdb holds only in-frame clones, not every one. The profile shows about 54,000 clones, more than 85% of them singletons. This clone was counted a single time. The ends were cut back, 2 bases at V and 7 bases at J, with 11 bases in the middle. From germline, CDR1 is MNHEY and CDR2 SMNVEV (reference sequence). The length of the CDR3 is 13 residues. Sequences were derived from CD4+ or CD8+ T cells sorted from blood, sampled in a trial of the OX40 agonist ivuxolimab. The source of this sequence is an adult with an advanced solid tumor such as melanoma, head and neck, liver or kidney cancer. The chain is built from TRBV27 and TRBJ2-5; D not resolved. The CDR3: CASSLVPRGTQYF. CDR3 sequence (DNA): TGTGCCAGCAGTTTAGTGCCCCGAGGGACCCAGTACTTC.